The rows below give T cell receptor beta chains drawn from one sample of a study of T cells after yellow fever vaccination. Each CDR3 protein gets one entry after TCRdb re-called the 5' RACE reads with MiXCR. The table shows almost 600,000 distinct CDR3 sequences, with approximately 13% occurring only once. The sample consisted of PBMCs, taken on the day of the yellow fever booster vaccination. The receptors come from a man aged 25 to 40 who received the YFV17D yellow fever vaccine. Each CDR3 is given with its conserved first and last residue. Fields, in order: clone size, J gene, D gene, V gene, CDR3 DNA, CDR3 protein. A D gene is named only where the DNA matches it firmly. For some rows the clone size is stated as once, few or many, or as a class when expanded; others skip it.

few,TRBJ2-4,TRBD1,TRBV10-1,TGCGCCAGCCTTAGACCGGACAGGGGGGGAATTGACATTCAGTACTTC,CASLRPDRGGIDIQYF
few,TRBJ2-3,NA,TRBV18,TGTGCCAGCTCACTTTCCGCAGGGGTGCCCACAGATACGCAGTATTTT,CASSLSAGVPTDTQYF
NA,TRBJ2-7,TRBD2,TRBV7-2,TGTGCCAGCAGTCGAGCGGGGAACTACGAGCAGTACTTC,CASSRAGNYEQYF
few,TRBJ2-2,NA,TRBV24-1,TGTGCCACCAGTGATCGGAAGGCCGGGGAGCTGTTTTTT,CATSDRKAGELFF
few,TRBJ1-1,NA,TRBV7-2,TGTGCCAGCAGCTTACTACAGGTCACTGAAGCTTTCTTT,CASSLLQVTEAFF
NA,TRBJ2-5,TRBD2,TRBV4-3,TGCGCCAGCAGCCAAGATACTCCCAGCGGGAGGGCCCGAGAGACCCAGTACTTC,CASSQDTPSGRARETQYF
NA,TRBJ2-7,NA,TRBV12-3/TRBV12-4,TGTGCCAGCAGTCCACAGGGCGGCGGGGCCCTGAAAGAGCAGTACTTC,CASSPQGGGALKEQYF
NA,TRBJ1-5,NA,TRBV28,TGTGCCAGCAGGGTTCAGAACAATCAGCCCCAGCATTTT,CASRVQNNQPQHF
NA,TRBJ2-4,TRBD1,TRBV12-3/TRBV12-4,TGTGCCAGCAGTCCCTCGACAGGGTCGGGCATTCAGTACTTC,CASSPSTGSGIQYF
NA,TRBJ2-1,NA,TRBV12-5,TGTGCTAGTGGTTTGGTAGCGGGCCATGAGCAGTTCTTC,CASGLVAGHEQFF
NA,TRBJ1-1,TRBD1,TRBV7-8,TGTGCCAGCAGCGGACCCGGGACAGGGGGCGGCACTGAAGCTTTCTTT,CASSGPGTGGGTEAFF
few,TRBJ2-7,TRBD1,TRBV7-2,TGTGCCAGCAGCTTAGGGGACAGGGTTACCTACGAGCAGTACTTC,CASSLGDRVTYEQYF
NA,TRBJ2-7,TRBD2,TRBV6-2/TRBV6-3,TGTGCCAGCGGAGAATCCAGGATAGCGGGAGGGATCTACGAGCAGTACTTC,CASGESRIAGGIYEQYF
few,TRBJ2-7,TRBD2,TRBV28,TGTGCCAGCAAGCCCGGGACTAGCTACGAGCAGTACTTC,CASKPGTSYEQYF
NA,TRBJ1-5,TRBD1,TRBV7-2,TGTGCCAGCAGCTTGGAGACAGGGAACATTCAGCCCCAGCATTTT,CASSLETGNIQPQHF
NA,TRBJ2-5,TRBD2,TRBV18,TGTGCCAGCTCACCACAAGGACTAGCGGGAGGAGAGACCCAGTACTTC,CASSPQGLAGGETQYF
few,TRBJ1-1,TRBD1,TRBV12-3/TRBV12-4,TGTGCCAGCAGTTATAACAGGGGTGGTGAAGCTTTCTTT,CASSYNRGGEAFF
NA,TRBJ2-3,TRBD2,TRBV4-3,TGCGCCAGCAGACAAGAGCCCTCCCCGGGAGGGACCACAGATACGCAGTATTTT,CASRQEPSPGGTTDTQYF
NA,TRBJ2-5,TRBD1,TRBV18,TGTGCCAGCTCAGCCTCCCTTCACAGGGGACAAGAGACCCAGTACTTC,CASSASLHRGQETQYF
few,TRBJ1-2,NA,TRBV30,TGTGCCTGGAGTCCGCAGGGAGTCTACACCTTC,CAWSPQGVYTF
few,TRBJ2-7,NA,TRBV4-3,TGCGCCAGCAGCCAAGGGCTTCCCGTGGGGGTGCAGTACTTC,CASSQGLPVGVQYF
NA,TRBJ2-7,NA,TRBV5-1,TGCGCCAGCAGCTTGCGGGAACGGTACTTC,CASSLRERYF
few,TRBJ2-7,NA,TRBV27,TGTGCCAGACCTATTGATCGCAGGTCAAATGGGGAGCAGTACTTC,CARPIDRRSNGEQYF
NA,TRBJ2-3,NA,TRBV5-1,TGCGCCAGCAGCCAGGGAGTAAGCACAGATACGCAGTATTTT,CASSQGVSTDTQYF
NA,TRBJ1-2,TRBD1,TRBV30,TGTGCCTGGAGTGCCGGGACAGGGAAAAGGATGGATGGCTACACCTTC,CAWSAGTGKRMDGYTF
NA,TRBJ2-1,NA,TRBV11-2,TGTGCCAGCAGCGAAGGTCGGCGGATGAAACAGTTCTTC,CASSEGRRMKQFF
few,TRBJ2-1,NA,TRBV25-1,TGTGCCAGCAGTGAATACTCCTTGACGGATGAGCAGTTCTTC,CASSEYSLTDEQFF
few,TRBJ2-2,NA,TRBV30,TGTGCCCTGGATAAGCGGAGCGGGGAGCTGTTTTTT,CALDKRSGELFF
NA,TRBJ2-7,TRBD2,TRBV20-1,TGCAGTGTTCTGAGACTAGCGAACGTCTCCTACGAGCAGTACTTC,CSVLRLANVSYEQYF
few,TRBJ2-7,TRBD1,TRBV7-2,TGTGCCAGCAGCTTAGTCTTCCGACAGGGGGACTCCTACGAGCAGTACTTC,CASSLVFRQGDSYEQYF
few,TRBJ2-1,TRBD1,TRBV4-3,TGCGCCAGCAGCCAAGGGGCAGGGGGCAATGAGCAGTTCTTC,CASSQGAGGNEQFF
few,TRBJ2-4,NA,TRBV12-3/TRBV12-4,TGTGCCAGCAGTTTCGGGTCTGTAAACATTCAGTACTTC,CASSFGSVNIQYF
NA,TRBJ2-7,NA,TRBV25-1,TGTGCCAGCAGTGAATTCTTGGGGGGCCCCTACGAGCAGTACTTC,CASSEFLGGPYEQYF
many,TRBJ2-7,TRBD2,TRBV5-1,TGCGCCAGCAGCCATGCGACTAGCAGCCCCTACGAGCAGTACTTC,CASSHATSSPYEQYF
NA,TRBJ2-1,TRBD2,TRBV20-1,TGCAGCGCTCCCATCCCTGTCGCGGGAGTACACAATGAGCAGTTCTTC,CSAPIPVAGVHNEQFF
few,TRBJ1-2,TRBD1,TRBV27,TGTGCCAGCAGTTTATGGGCGGGACAGGGTAGGGATGGCTACACCTTC,CASSLWAGQGRDGYTF
NA,TRBJ2-7,NA,TRBV3-1,TGTGCCAGCAGCCGAAGACCCCTTTCCGAGCAGTACTTC,CASSRRPLSEQYF
few,TRBJ1-1,NA,TRBV10-3,TGTGCCACGTCCCCGGACAGCGATAACACTGAAGCTTTCTTT,CATSPDSDNTEAFF
NA,TRBJ2-1,NA,TRBV5-1,TGCGCCAGCAGCTCCTTGGGGGAGGCGCAGTTCTTC,CASSSLGEAQFF
few,TRBJ2-3,TRBD1,TRBV5-5,TGTGCCAGCAGCTTGGGGGTGGGACAGGGAATGGATACGCAGTATTTT,CASSLGVGQGMDTQYF
NA,TRBJ2-3,NA,TRBV6-1,TGTGCCAGCACCGACCAAGGATGGGGGGTAGGAGATACGCAGTATTTT,CASTDQGWGVGDTQYF